These 26 T cell receptor beta chains came from one sample sequenced in a study of post-analysis software for immune sequencing data. Study-wide results and caveats: Roughly 5 TRBV segments were significantly more frequent in patients than in controls. TRBV5-6, TRBV5-1 and TRBV20-1 were among these segments.

Included in the TCR beta cDNA libraries were unique molecular identifiers. TCRdb used MiXCR to reprocess the PCR reads, holding one entry per CDR3 protein. The repertoire includes roughly 800,000 distinct CDR3 sequences, 46% of them detected once, and approximately 5% sits in the top ten. These receptors' targets are unknown. The material sequenced was blood. Source of these receptors: a girl aged 10 to 17 with multiple sclerosis.

The rearrangement links TRBV10-3 to TRBJ1-6; D not certain. Looked up from germline, CDR1 is ENHRY and CDR2 is SYGVKD. V lost 0 bases and J lost 4, with 7 bases in between. There are 15 residues in the CDR3. CDR3 residues: CAISESSVYNSPLHF. CDR3 in DNA: TGTGCCATCAGTGAGTCATCAGTTTATAATTCACCCCTCCACTTT.

V gene TRBV7-2 combines with J gene TRBJ2-1; tentatively, D is TRBD1 (5 bases). Trimming cost V 3 bases and J 9 bases, with 15 bases left between them. The CDR3 length is 14 residues. Germline-derived CDR1 and CDR2 are SGHTA and FQGNSA. CDR3 residues: CASSLFSGGAEQFF. As DNA, the CDR3 is TGTGCCAGCAGCTTGTTCTCTGGTGGGGCTGAGCAGTTCTTC.

This rearrangement joins TRBV20-1 to TRBJ2-1, with 9 bases matching TRBD1. Germline V lookup: CDR1 DFQATT, CDR2 SNEGSKA (reference sequence). This CDR3 comprises 14 residues. With V trimmed by 5 bases and J by 5 bases, 7 bases remained unmatched. The CDR3 nucleotides are TGCAGTGCTTATACCGGGACAGGGAACAATGAGCAGTTCTTC. It codes for CSAYTGTGNNEQFF.

The chain has TRBV20-1 and TRBJ2-3, with a tentative D call TRBD2 (6 bases). The V and J ends lost 3 bases and 6 bases respectively, with 19 bases between them. This CDR3 contains 15 residues. The germline gives CDR1 DFQATT, CDR2 SNEGSKA (reference sequence). CDR3 in DNA: TGCAGTGCTAGCGGGAGTGTGTTGGGTAGGGATACGCAGTATTTT. Translated, it gives CSASGSVLGRDTQYF.

This clonotype is a singleton in its sample. This rearrangement joins TRBV6-1 to TRBJ2-5, with a possible D match to TRBD1 (6 bases). Trimming removed 8 bases from V and 1 base from J, with 8 bases in between. The length of the CDR3 is 12 residues. CDR1 and CDR2 (germline): MNHNS, SASEGT. The CDR3 coding sequence is TGTGCCAGCGGACAGCTCCAAGAGACCCAGTACTTC. It encodes CASGQLQETQYF.

The rearrangement joins TRBV25-1 to TRBJ2-7; TRBD1 matches 9 bases. The last part of the DNA fits TRBJ2-5 better; the J call may be wrong. The CDR3 sequence is 14 residues long. Germline V lookup: CDR1 MGHDK, CDR2 SYGVNS. CDR3 nucleotide sequence: TGTGCCAGCAGTGAAGGGACAGGGTACGGGACCCAGTACTTC. Translated: CASSEGTGYGTQYF.

V and J are TRBV6-5 and TRBJ1-2, with 7 bases that match TRBD1. V dropped 2 bases and J dropped 2; count of bases not matched to a gene: 5. CDR1 and CDR2 from the germline V gene are MNHEY and SVGAGI. The CDR3 loop spans 15 amino acids. CDR3 region: CASSYTDRTNYGYTF. The CDR3 DNA sequence: TGTGCCAGCAGTTACACGGACAGGACGAACTATGGCTACACCTTC.

The chain links TRBV30 to TRBJ2-1; 10 bases fit TRBD2. The CDR3 is made up of 14 amino acids. J was trimmed by 8 bases and V by 1 base; bases with no gene match: 5. Germline assignment: CDR1 GTSNPN and CDR2 SVGIG (reference sequence). CDR3 in DNA: TGTGCCTGGAGTGCAGGACTAGCGGCCCATGAGCAGTTCTTC. It codes for CAWSAGLAAHEQFF.

Only a few counts were recorded for this clonotype. The chain links TRBV15 to TRBJ1-6; D not certain. This CDR3 is 17 amino acids long. Germline V gene data show CDR1 as LNHNV and CDR2 as YYDKDF (reference sequence). The V end lost 1 base, the J end lost 0 bases, and 10 bases lay between the germline ends. CDR3 amino acids: CATSRVARSSYNSPLHF. The CDR3 DNA reads as TGTGCCACCAGCAGAGTCGCGCGGAGCTCCTATAATTCACCCCTCCACTTT.

The rearrangement uses TRBV7-8 and TRBJ2-3, with D perhaps matching TRBD1 (6 bases). Trimming cost V 6 bases and J 6 bases, with 31 bases left between them. The CDR3 contains 19 residues. Germline V gives CDR1 SGHVS, CDR2 FQNEAQ. CDR3 sequence: CASRPLATVGWGPEDTQYF. The CDR3 region has the DNA TGTGCCAGCAGGCCCTTAGCGACGGTTGGTTGGGGGCCCGAGGATACGCAGTATTTT.

The chain has TRBV6-5 and TRBJ1-1, with 7 positions matching TRBD1. The CDR3 is 14 residues long. The germline V gene encodes CDR1 MNHEY and CDR2 SVGAGI. J lost 6 bases, V lost 0 bases, and 4 bases had no gene match. Here the CDR3 DNA reads TGTGCCAGCAGTTACTCAGGACAGGCCTCTGAAGCTTTCTTT. Translation gives CASSYSGQASEAFF.

The CDR3 protein is CASSAAEEQFF. The CDR3 DNA reads TGCGCCAGCAGCGCGGCAGAGGAGCAGTTCTTC. The chain carries TRBV5-1 and TRBJ2-1, with D unclear. The V gene lost 4 bases and the J gene lost 10 bases, with 9 bases spanning the gap. The CDR3 length is 11 residues. From germline, CDR1 is SGHRS and CDR2 YFSETQ.

This clonotype occurred a few times. The chain has TRBV28 and TRBJ2-5; weak D call: TRBD2 (6 bases). The V and J ends lost 8 bases and 3 bases respectively, with 16 bases between them. CDR3 size: 14 residues. The germline V gene has CDR1 MDHEN and CDR2 SYDVKM. The CDR3 spells CASQFTGEEETQYF. The CDR3, as DNA: TGTGCCAGCCAGTTCACGGGAGAGGAAGAGACCCAGTACTTC.

The chain joins TRBV4-3 to TRBJ1-5; 10 positions agree with TRBD1. Germline CDR1 and CDR2: LGHNA and YSLEER. This CDR3 comprises 15 residues. Trimming took 1 base from V and 6 from J; bases not matched to a gene: 3. This CDR3 reads CASSQGRDRGQPQHF. CDR3 in DNA: TGCGCCAGCAGCCAAGGAAGGGACAGGGGTCAGCCCCAGCATTTT.

The chain couples TRBV5-1 to TRBJ2-3; 7 bases fit TRBD1. The CDR3 is 16 residues long. CDR1 and CDR2 (germline): SGHRS, YFSETQ. With V trimmed by 2 bases and J by 0 bases, 6 bases remained unmatched. The CDR3 region is CASSLQGSPSTDTQYF. Here the CDR3 DNA reads TGCGCCAGCAGCTTACAGGGGTCCCCTAGCACAGATACGCAGTATTTT.

A single count supports this clonotype. The V call is TRBV7-2, the J call TRBJ2-7; TRBD2 is a possible D gene (6 bases). Matching the DNA end better, TRBJ2-5 makes the J call doubtful. There are 14 residues in the CDR3. Germline CDR1 reads SGHTA; CDR2 reads FQGNSA. CDR3 sequence reads: CASSPPGLKETQYF. CDR3 sequence (DNA): TGTGCCAGCAGCCCCCCGGGACTCAAAGAGACCCAGTACTTC.

Written as DNA, the CDR3 is TGTGCCACCAAGAGGGTGACAAGTGGTACTGAAGCTTTCTTT. This encodes CATKRVTSGTEAFF. This chain uses TRBV27 with TRBJ1-1; D is unclear. Germline V lookup: CDR1 MNHEY, CDR2 SMNVEV (reference sequence). V lost 10 bases and J 5 bases, leaving 20 bases between the germline ends. The CDR3 is 14 amino acids.

CDR3 coding DNA: TGTGCCAGCAGCCAAGTTTGGCGGGAGCCCACCGGGGAGCTGTTTTTT. The encoded protein is CASSQVWREPTGELFF. V gene TRBV4-2 combines with J gene TRBJ2-2; 7 nucleotides align to TRBD2. Germline assignment: CDR1 LGHNA and CDR2 YNFKEQ. After removal of 1 base from V and 4 bases from J, the junction contained 6 bases not matched to a gene. The CDR3 has 16 residues.

The J gene is TRBJ2-1, the V gene TRBV2; D is ambiguous. Between the trimmed V and J ends, which lost 3 bases and 1 base, there was a span of 10 bases. Germline CDR1 and CDR2: SNHLY and FYNNEI. The CDR3 covers 15 residues. The CDR3 nucleotides are TGTGCCAGCAGTGAGAAGGCCCTATCCTACAATGAGCAGTTCTTC. Amino acids: CASSEKALSYNEQFF.

This clonotype turned up a few times. The CDR3 spells CASSPGTSSTDTQYF. CDR3 sequence (DNA): TGTGCCAGCAGCCCCGGGACGTCTAGCACAGATACGCAGTATTTT. The chain combines TRBV6-1 with TRBJ2-3; D possibly matches TRBD1 or TRBD2 (5 bases each). This CDR3 contains 15 residues. The ends were cut back, 6 bases at V and 0 bases at J, with 13 bases in the middle. In germline, CDR1 is MNHNS, CDR2 SASEGT.

The rearrangement joins TRBV20-1 to TRBJ2-7, with D tentatively TRBD2 (6 bases). V was clipped by 0 bases and J by 2 bases, with 17 bases between them. Per germline, CDR1 DFQATT and CDR2 SNEGSKA (reference sequence). This CDR3 region has 16 residues. The CDR3 nucleotides read TGCAGTGCTAGAGATCGTGGCGGGACCTACACCTACGAGCAGTACTTC. This gives the protein CSARDRGGTYTYEQYF.

V usage is TRBV24-1 and J usage is TRBJ2-5; 10 bases are a match to TRBD1. CDR3 length: 18 amino acids. Germline-derived CDR1 and CDR2 are KGHDR and SFDVKD. With 3 bases clipped from V and 4 bases from J, the junction kept 13 bases outside the gene matches. DNA for the CDR3: TGTGCCACCAGTGATCGGGGGACAGGGGCCTTACAAGGAGAGACCCAGTACTTC. Protein: CATSDRGTGALQGETQYF.

There are a few counts of this clonotype. The V gene is TRBV6-6, the J gene TRBJ2-3, with TRBD2 identical over 11 bases. V dropped 2 bases and J dropped 5; count of bases not matched to a gene: 6. The CDR3 has 16 amino acids. Germline loops: CDR1 MNHNY, CDR2 SVGAGI (reference sequence). The CDR3 region has the DNA TGTGCCAGCAGTTACACTAGCGGGGGAGGTGGAGATACGCAGTATTTT. It encodes CASSYTSGGGGDTQYF.

V usage is TRBV27 and J usage is TRBJ2-7, with TRBD2 matching over 7 bases. V gave up 4 bases and J gave up 3 bases; unmatched junction bases: 12. The germline V gene encodes CDR1 MNHEY and CDR2 SMNVEV (reference sequence). This CDR3 has 16 amino acids. CDR3 bases: TGTGCCAGCAGTTCACGACCCGCTAGCGGACACTACGAGCAGTACTTC. Translation gives CASSSRPASGHYEQYF.

This clonotype was counted at least ten times. In DNA, the CDR3 is TGCAGCGTTGCGACAGGAATGACAGATACGCAGTATTTT. Translated: CSVATGMTDTQYF. This sequence joins TRBV29-1 and TRBJ2-3; tentative D call: TRBD1 (6 bases). Germline V CDR1 and CDR2: SQVTM, ANQGSEA. CDR3 length: 13 residues. With 4 bases removed from V and 3 bases from J, the gap between germline ends came to 11 bases.

This chain uses TRBV6-1 with TRBJ2-5, with D perhaps given as TRBD1 or TRBD2 (5 bases each). This CDR3 contains 15 residues. The V end was cut by 6 bases, the J end by 4 bases, with 18 bases between. Germline CDR1 MNHNS, CDR2 SASEGT. The CDR3 bases are TGTGCCAGCAGCCGGGACCCCGCGCGAAGAGAGACCCAGTACTTC. Its protein product is CASSRDPARRETQYF.